These T cell receptor beta chains were read from a single sample in a study of blood T cell repertoires in COVID-19. Profiling relied on immunoSEQ multiplex PCR, and the TCRdb table lists in-frame clones only, not all of them. The sample records fewer than 200,000 clones, more than 70% being singletons. The sample consisted of peripheral blood. The source is a woman between 70 and 85 years old who had recovered from COVID-19. Each CDR3 is given with its conserved first and last residue. The order of the fields is J gene, clone size, D gene, V gene, CDR3 DNA, CDR3 protein. A D gene is named only where the DNA matches it firmly. Clone size is not always given. Where it is, it says once, few, many or a class for expanded clones.

>TRBJ2-5|-|TRBD2|TRBV5-4
TGTGCCAGCAGCCCCCGGGCGGGGGAGGTGACCCAGTACTTC
CASSPRAGEVTQYF
>TRBJ2-7|-|TRBD1|TRBV9
TGTGCCAGCAGCCGCGGGACAGGGAGCTCCTACGAGCAGTACTTC
CASSRGTGSSYEQYF
>TRBJ1-2|-|-|TRBV18
TGTGCCAGCTCCGAGGGAGGTAACTATGGCTACACCTTC
CASSEGGNYGYTF
>TRBJ2-5|-|TRBD2|TRBV2
TGTGCCAGCAGTGGGGGCACCGGGAGGGGCCAAGAGACCCAGTACTTC
CASSGGTGRGQETQYF
>TRBJ2-5|once|-|TRBV5-1
TGCGCCAGCAGCTTGGATTCCCCCGGAGGGGAGACCCAGTACTTC
CASSLDSPGGETQYF
>TRBJ1-1|-|-|TRBV20-1
TGCAGTGCTAGAGCCGGGACTGAAGCTTTCTTT
CSARAGTEAFF
>TRBJ1-1|-|-|TRBV2
TGTGCCAGCACGGGGGAGGGGACTGAAGCTTTCTTT
CASTGEGTEAFF
>TRBJ2-1|-|TRBD1|TRBV2
TGTGCCAGCAGTGATGGGGACAGGGGCTACAATGAGCAGTTCTTC
CASSDGDRGYNEQFF
>TRBJ1-2|-|TRBD1|TRBV28
TGTGCCAGCAGTCGTCCGGGACAGGGGGACTATGGCTACACCTTC
CASSRPGQGDYGYTF
>TRBJ1-3|-|-|TRBV7-3
TGTGCCAGCAGCTCGGGGGGAAACACCATATATTTT
CASSSGGNTIYF
>TRBJ2-7|-|-|TRBV18
TGTGCCAGCTCACCCTCGGCGGACGAGCAGTACTTC
CASSPSADEQYF